This T cell receptor (beta chain) was sequenced in a study of OX40 agonist ivuxolimab in advanced cancers. In the study overall: Given to patients was ivuxolimab, an agonistic anti-OX40 (CD134) antibody. One patient with hepatocellular carcinoma and two with cutaneous melanoma, three in all, had partial responses. Patients in dose escalation had liver, melanoma, kidney or head and neck cancers.

The V gene's germline CDR1 is SGHVS and CDR2 FQNEAQ. With 4 bases clipped from V and 3 bases from J, the junction kept 2 bases outside the gene matches. CDR3 length: 15 amino acids. Whole-study results and caveats: Clonal expansion from baseline to week 6 occurred in both CD4+ and CD8+ T cells.

Produced via immunoSEQ multiplex PCR; TCRdb's table is partial and in-frame only. The sample has around 100,000 clones; 90% are singletons. Comment on this clone: The target antigen is unknown.

This TCR was sampled from an adult with an advanced solid tumor such as melanoma, head and neck, liver or kidney cancer. The rearrangement links TRBV7-8 to TRBJ1-6; 8 nucleotides match TRBD1. Material: CD4+ or CD8+ T cells sorted from blood, obtained in a trial of the OX40 agonist ivuxolimab. Here the CDR3 DNA reads TGTGCCAGCAGCTCGACAGGGGACTATAATTCACCCCTCCACTTT. Residues: CASSSTGDYNSPLHF.